This TCR beta chain was obtained from a study of blood T cell repertoires in COVID-19. Libraries were prepared by immunoSEQ multiplex PCR; TCRdb keeps only in-frame clonotypes and omits some of them. Of about 90,000 clones in the sample, approximately 88% were seen once. Germline CDR1 GTSNPN, CDR2 SVGIG (reference sequence). This CDR3 spans 12 amino acids. V lost 0 bases, J lost 8 bases, and 10 bases lay in between. The sequenced sample consisted of peripheral blood. The gene calls are TRBV30 and TRBJ1-1; D unclear. The clonotype was recovered from a man over 45 with COVID-19, enrolled during active disease. The CDR3: CAWSVLGQEAFF. The CDR3 coding sequence is TGTGCCTGGAGTGTACTAGGGCAAGAAGCTTTCTTT. Drawing the rest from reference TRBV30 and TRBJ1-1, the complete variable domain is SQTIHQWPATLVQPVGSPLSLECTVEGTSNPNLYWYRQAAGRGLQLLFYSVGIGQISSEVPQNLSASRPQDRQFILSSKKLLLSDSGFYLCAWSVLGQEAFFGQGTRLTVV.